This TCR beta chain was obtained from a study of T cell repertoires in cytomegalovirus infection. Study information: TCR beta signatures that were public indicated CMV infection and matching HLA type.

This CDR3 is 12 amino acids long. CDR1 is MDHEN, CDR2 SYDVKM, per germline. The V and J ends lost 4 bases and 3 bases respectively, with 7 bases between them. TCRdb ran MiXCR on the reads and lists one entry per CDR3 protein. Here the sample spans just over 300,000 distinct CDR3 sequences, roughly 15% being singletons. This chain joins TRBV28 and TRBJ2-7; a weak D match, TRBD2 (6 bases). The TCR comes from a human donor in good health (CMV status not recorded). Some clones in this sample may be carry-over from other donors' samples. Specimen: PBMCs. CDR3 in DNA: TGTGCCAGCAGTTCGACTAGCTACGAGCAGTACTTC. Translation: CASSSTSYEQYF.